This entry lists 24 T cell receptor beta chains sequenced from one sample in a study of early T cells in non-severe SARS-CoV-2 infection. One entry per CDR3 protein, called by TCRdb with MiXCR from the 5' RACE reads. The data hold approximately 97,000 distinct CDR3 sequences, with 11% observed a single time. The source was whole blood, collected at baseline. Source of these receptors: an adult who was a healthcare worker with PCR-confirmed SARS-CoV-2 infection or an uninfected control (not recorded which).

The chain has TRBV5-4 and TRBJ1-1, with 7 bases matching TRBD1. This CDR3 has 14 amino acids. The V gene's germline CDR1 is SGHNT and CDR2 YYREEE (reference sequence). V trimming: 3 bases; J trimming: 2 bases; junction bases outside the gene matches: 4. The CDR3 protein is CASSSRQGNTEAFF. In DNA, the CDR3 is TGTGCCAGCAGCTCTAGACAGGGAAACACTGAAGCTTTCTTT.

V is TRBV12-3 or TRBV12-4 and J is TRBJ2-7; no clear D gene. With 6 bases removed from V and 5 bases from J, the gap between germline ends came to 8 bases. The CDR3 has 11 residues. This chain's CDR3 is CASSRVDEQYF. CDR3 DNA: TGTGCCAGCAGCCGGGTGGACGAGCAGTACTTC.

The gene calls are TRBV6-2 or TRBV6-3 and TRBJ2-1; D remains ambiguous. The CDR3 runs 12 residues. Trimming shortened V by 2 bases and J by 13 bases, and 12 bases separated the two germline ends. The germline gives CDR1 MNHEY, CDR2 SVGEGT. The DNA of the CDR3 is TGTGCCAGCAGTTACGAACGCTATCTCCAGTTCTTC. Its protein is CASSYERYLQFF.

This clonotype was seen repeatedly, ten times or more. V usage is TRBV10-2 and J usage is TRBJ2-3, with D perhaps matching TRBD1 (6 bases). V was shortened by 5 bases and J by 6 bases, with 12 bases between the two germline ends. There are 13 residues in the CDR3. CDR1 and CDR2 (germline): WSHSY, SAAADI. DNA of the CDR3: TGCGCCAGCAGTAATTTTCAGGGGGATACGCAGTATTTT. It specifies CASSNFQGDTQYF.

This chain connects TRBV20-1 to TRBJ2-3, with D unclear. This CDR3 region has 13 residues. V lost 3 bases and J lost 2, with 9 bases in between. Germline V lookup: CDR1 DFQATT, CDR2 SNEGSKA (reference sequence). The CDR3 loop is CSASSQITDTQYF. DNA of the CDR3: TGCAGTGCTAGCAGTCAGATCACAGATACGCAGTATTTT.

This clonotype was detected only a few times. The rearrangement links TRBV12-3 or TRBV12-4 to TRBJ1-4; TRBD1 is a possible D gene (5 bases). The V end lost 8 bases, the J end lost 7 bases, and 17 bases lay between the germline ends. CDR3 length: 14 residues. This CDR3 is CASLKGLLGEKLFF. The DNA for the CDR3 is TGTGCCAGCCTTAAGGGACTTTTGGGTGAAAAACTGTTTTTT.

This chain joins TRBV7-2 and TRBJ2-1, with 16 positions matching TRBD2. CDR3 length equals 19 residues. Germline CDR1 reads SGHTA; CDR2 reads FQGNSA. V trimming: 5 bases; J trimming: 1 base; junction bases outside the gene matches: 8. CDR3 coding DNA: TGTGCCAGCAGCCCACGAGGGACTAGCGGGGGGGAATCCTACAATGAGCAGTTCTTC. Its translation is CASSPRGTSGGESYNEQFF.

The CDR3 loop is CATDHGAGGGYNEQFF. The CDR3 nucleotides are TGTGCCACCGACCATGGAGCGGGAGGGGGATACAATGAGCAGTTCTTC. The J gene is TRBJ2-1, the V gene TRBV10-3; 10 bases line up with TRBD2. V gave up 10 bases and J gave up 4 bases; unmatched junction bases: 13. The CDR3 is 16 amino acids. Germline CDR1 and CDR2: ENHRY and SYGVKD.

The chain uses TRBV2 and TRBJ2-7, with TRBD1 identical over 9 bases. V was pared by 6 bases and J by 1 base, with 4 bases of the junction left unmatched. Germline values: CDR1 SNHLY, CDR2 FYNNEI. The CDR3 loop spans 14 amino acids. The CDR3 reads CASRPGQGSYEQYF. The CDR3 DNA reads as TGTGCCAGCAGACCGGGACAGGGATCCTACGAGCAGTACTTC. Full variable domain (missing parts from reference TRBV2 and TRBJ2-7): EPEVTQTPSHQVTQMGQEVILRCVPISNHLYFYWYRQILGQKVEFLVSFYNNEISEKSEIFDDQFSVERPDGSNFTLKIRSTKLEDSAMYFCASRPGQGSYEQYFGPGTRLTVT.

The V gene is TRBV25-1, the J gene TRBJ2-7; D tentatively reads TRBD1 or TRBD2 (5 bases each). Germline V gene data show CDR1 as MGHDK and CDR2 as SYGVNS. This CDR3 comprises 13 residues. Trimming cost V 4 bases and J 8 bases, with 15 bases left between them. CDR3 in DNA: TGTGCCAGCAGTGGGGGACGCCCTGGCAAGCAGTACTTC. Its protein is CASSGGRPGKQYF.

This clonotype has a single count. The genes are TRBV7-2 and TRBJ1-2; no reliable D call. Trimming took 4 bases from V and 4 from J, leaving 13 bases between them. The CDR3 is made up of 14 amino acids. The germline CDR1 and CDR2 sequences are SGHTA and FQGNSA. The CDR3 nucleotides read TGTGCCAGCAGCTCGCAGGAGGGCGGCTATGGCTACACCTTC. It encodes CASSSQEGGYGYTF.

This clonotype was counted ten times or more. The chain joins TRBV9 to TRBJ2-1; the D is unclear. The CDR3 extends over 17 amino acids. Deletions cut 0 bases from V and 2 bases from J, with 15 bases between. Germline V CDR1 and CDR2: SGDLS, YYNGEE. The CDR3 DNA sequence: TGTGCCAGCAGCGTAGAACCCGGGCCCCCCACCTACAATGAGCAGTTCTTC. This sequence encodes CASSVEPGPPTYNEQFF.

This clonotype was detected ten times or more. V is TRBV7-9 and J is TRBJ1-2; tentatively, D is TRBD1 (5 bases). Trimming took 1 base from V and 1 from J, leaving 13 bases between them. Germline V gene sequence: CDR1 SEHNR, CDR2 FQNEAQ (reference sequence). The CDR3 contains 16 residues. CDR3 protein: CASSLGGSTDNYGYTF. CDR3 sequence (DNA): TGTGCCAGCAGCTTAGGGGGGAGTACCGATAACTATGGCTACACCTTC. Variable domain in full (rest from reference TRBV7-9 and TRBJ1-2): DTGVSQNPRHKITKRGQNVTFRCDPISEHNRLYWYRQTLGQGPEFLTYFQNEAQLEKSRLLSDRFSAERPKGSFSTLEIQRTEQGDSAMYLCASSLGGSTDNYGYTFGSGTRLTVV.

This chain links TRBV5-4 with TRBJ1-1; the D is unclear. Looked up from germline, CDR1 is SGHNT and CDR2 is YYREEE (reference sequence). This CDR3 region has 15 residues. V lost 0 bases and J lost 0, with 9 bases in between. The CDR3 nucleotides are TGTGCCAGCAGCTTGGTGGCTGGGATGAACACTGAAGCTTTCTTT. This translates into CASSLVAGMNTEAFF.

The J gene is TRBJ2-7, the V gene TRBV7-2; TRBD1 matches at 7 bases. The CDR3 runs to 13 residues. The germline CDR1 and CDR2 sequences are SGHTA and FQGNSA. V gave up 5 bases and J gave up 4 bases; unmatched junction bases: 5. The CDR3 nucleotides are TGTGCCAGCAGCATAGGGACAGCGTACGAGCAGTACTTC. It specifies CASSIGTAYEQYF.

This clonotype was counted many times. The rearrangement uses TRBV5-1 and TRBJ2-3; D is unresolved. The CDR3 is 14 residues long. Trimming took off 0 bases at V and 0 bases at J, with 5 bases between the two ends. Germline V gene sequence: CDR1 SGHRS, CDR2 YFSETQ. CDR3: CASSLEVSTDTQYF. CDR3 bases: TGCGCCAGCAGCTTGGAGGTTAGCACAGATACGCAGTATTTT.

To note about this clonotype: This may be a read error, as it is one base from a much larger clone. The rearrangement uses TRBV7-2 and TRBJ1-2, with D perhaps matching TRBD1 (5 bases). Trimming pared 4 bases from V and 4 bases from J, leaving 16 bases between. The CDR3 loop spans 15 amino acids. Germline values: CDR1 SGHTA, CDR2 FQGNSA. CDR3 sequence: CASSSESDSRYGYTF. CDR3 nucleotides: TGTGCCAGCAGCTCAGAAAGCGACAGCCGCTATGGCTACACCTTC.

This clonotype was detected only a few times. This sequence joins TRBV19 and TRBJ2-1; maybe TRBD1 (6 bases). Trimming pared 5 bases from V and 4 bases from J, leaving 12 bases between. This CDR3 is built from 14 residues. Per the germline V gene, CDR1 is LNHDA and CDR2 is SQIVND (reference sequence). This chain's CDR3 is CASSQPGQYNEQFF. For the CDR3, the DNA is TGTGCCAGTAGTCAACCCGGACAGTACAATGAGCAGTTCTTC.

The DNA for the CDR3 is TGTGCCAGCAGCTACGGACTAGCGGGCTCCACAGATACGCAGTATTTT. Its protein is CASSYGLAGSTDTQYF. V gene TRBV7-9 combines with J gene TRBJ2-3; TRBD2 matches 11 bases. J was trimmed by 2 bases and V by 4 bases; bases with no gene match: 5. CDR1 and CDR2 from the germline V gene are SEHNR and FQNEAQ (reference sequence). CDR3 length: 16 amino acids.

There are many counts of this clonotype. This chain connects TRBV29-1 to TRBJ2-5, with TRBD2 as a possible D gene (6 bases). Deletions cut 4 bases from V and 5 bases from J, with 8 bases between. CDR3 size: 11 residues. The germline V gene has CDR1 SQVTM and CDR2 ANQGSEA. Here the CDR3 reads CSVGAGETQYF. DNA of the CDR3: TGCAGCGTTGGTGCGGGGGAGACCCAGTACTTC.

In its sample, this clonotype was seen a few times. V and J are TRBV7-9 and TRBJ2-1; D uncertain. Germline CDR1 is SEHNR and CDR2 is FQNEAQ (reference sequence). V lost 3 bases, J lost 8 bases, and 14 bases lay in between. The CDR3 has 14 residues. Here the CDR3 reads CASSFATQPYEQFF. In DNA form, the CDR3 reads TGTGCCAGCAGCTTCGCCACCCAGCCTTATGAGCAGTTCTTC. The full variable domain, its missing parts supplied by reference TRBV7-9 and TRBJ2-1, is DTGVSQNPRHKITKRGQNVTFRCDPISEHNRLYWYRQTLGQGPEFLTYFQNEAQLEKSRLLSDRFSAERPKGSFSTLEIQRTEQGDSAMYLCASSFATQPYEQFFGPGTRLTVL.

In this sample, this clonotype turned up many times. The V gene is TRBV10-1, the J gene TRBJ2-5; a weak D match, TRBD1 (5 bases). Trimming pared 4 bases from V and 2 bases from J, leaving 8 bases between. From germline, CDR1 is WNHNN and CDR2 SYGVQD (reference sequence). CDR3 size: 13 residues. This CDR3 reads CASSVDSQETQYF. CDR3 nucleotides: TGCGCCAGCAGTGTTGACAGTCAAGAGACCCAGTACTTC.

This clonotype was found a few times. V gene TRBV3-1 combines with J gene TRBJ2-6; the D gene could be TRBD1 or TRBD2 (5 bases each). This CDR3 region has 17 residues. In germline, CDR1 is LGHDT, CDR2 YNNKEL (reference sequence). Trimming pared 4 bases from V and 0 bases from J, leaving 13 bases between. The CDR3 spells CASSPGVGASGANVLTF. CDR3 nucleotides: TGTGCCAGCAGCCCCGGGGTAGGGGCCTCTGGGGCCAACGTCCTGACTTTC.

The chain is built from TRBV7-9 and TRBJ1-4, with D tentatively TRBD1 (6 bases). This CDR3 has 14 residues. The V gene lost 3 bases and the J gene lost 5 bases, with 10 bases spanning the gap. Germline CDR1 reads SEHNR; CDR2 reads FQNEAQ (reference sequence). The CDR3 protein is CASSLGQGNEKLFF. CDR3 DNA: TGTGCCAGCAGCTTGGGGCAGGGGAATGAAAAACTGTTTTTT.